The entry that follows covers one TCR beta chain sequence. It lacks a known antigen. Base-call qualities are not available, and no considerably larger clone is one nucleotide away. These data are taken from a study of Tregs in tolerant kidney transplant recipients (dated by TCRdb to between 2018 and 2021). The study in broad terms: TCRbeta sequencing was used in the study to identify donor-specific regulatory T cells before combined kidney and bone marrow transplantation, and the identified cells were then tracked after transplant.

For TCRbeta CDR3 sequencing, genomic DNA was extracted from sorted cells using the QIAGEN DNeasy Blood and Tissue Kit. Through immunoSEQ, high-throughput TCRbeta CDR3 sequencing was done commercially, including PCR amplification with internal controls and bias correction. The paper's data handling went like this. Unique productive TCRbeta sequences were defined by CDR3 nucleotide sequence when primers matched and otherwise by CDR3 amino acid sequence together with Vbeta and Jbeta genes. Sorting error was corrected by removing sequences shared between sorted populations at a frequency ratio of 2:1 or less, and the remaining shared sequences were assigned to the higher population. Donor-reactive sequences were defined as at least 5-fold expanded in CFSE-low cells versus unstimulated cells, with frequency of at least 0.01% in CFSE-low cells. Jensen-Shannon divergence calculated on the top 100 TCRbeta sequences ranked by frequency was used to measure repertoire divergence. For any sample with multiple sequencing runs, sorting error was corrected in each run separately before the runs were pooled. Sourced from immuneACCESS, this table was stored by TCRdb with only in-frame sequences that have V and J called. A share of the clones is absent; for the studies checked, an unresolved V gene accounts for under half, and the remainder has no known explanation. That table is the source of V, J and clone size, and D and trimming were worked out from the DNA. In this sample the table shows more than 90,000 clones, roughly 93% of which occur a single time. Jointly, the top ten make up 1.6% of the sample.

Study-wide findings and limitations: In tolerant patients, donor-specific Tregs expanded more than Tregs overall, which suggests antigen-driven rather than nonspecific expansion. Although technical replication error seemed to be minimal, the question of biological reproducibility was not addressed directly. Because only a small number of patients were included, the study had limitations, and the results will need to be validated in larger populations as well as under other immunosuppression protocols. Expanding Tregs with activated donor B cells appeared to identify the most biologically relevant and donor-specific TCRbeta repertoire. For some patients the PCR primers changed over time, which made it impossible to compare the samples from those patients at the nucleotide level.

There are 15 amino acids in the CDR3, from cysteine to phenylalanine inclusive. CDR3 DNA is the only sequence kept; it has 45 bases, read in frame from the first base. From the germline V gene (reference sequence), CDR1 is LNHDA and CDR2 is SQIVND. V and J lose 6 bases and 1 base, and a span of 15 bases separates them. The transplants used related donors with nonmyeloablative bone marrow transplantation, and mixed chimerism in the human trials was transient. Unstimulated Tregs (CD4+CD25+CD127-), CD4+ non-Tregs (CD4+CD25-), CD4 and CD8 cells were FACS-sorted from thawed PBMCs. Patients were 4 combined kidney and bone marrow transplant recipients from the ITN036ST trial, and only these trial subjects had samples available. Healthy control blood was processed to PBMCs with a Ficoll density gradient and then cryopreserved, whereas patient PBMCs were collected both before and after transplant.

Recombination linked TRBV19 to TRBJ1-2, with the D gene call left open. The sequencing used CD4+ T cells from blood (PBMCs), collected 12 months after the transplant. The sequence was obtained from a human patient who received a combined kidney and bone marrow transplant. Once a transplant has taken place, some T cells may be donor derived. The DNA is TGTGCCAGTAGCCCAGGACTCTTCCTTAACTATGGCTACACCTTC. It codes for CASSPGLFLNYGYTF.